This is a list of T cell receptor beta chains from one sample in a study of CD4 T cells in lung cancer. Only in-frame clones appear in the TCRdb table, and some are missing; sequencing was by immunoSEQ multiplex PCR. The table has over 8,000 clones, roughly three fifths seen once. Sequenced input: normal lung tissue taken away from the tumor. The receptors shown here come from a man in his sixties with non-small cell lung cancer. Both conserved end residues are part of each CDR3. D genes are given only for firm matches. Part of the rows lack a size; the others show once, few, many or a class for expanded clones.

CDR3nt	CDR3aa	d_gene	v_gene	j_gene	abundance
TGTGCCAGCAGCCCCACAGGGGGCCTGGTCTACGAGCAGTACTTC	CASSPTGGLVYEQYF	TRBD1	TRBV9	TRBJ2-7	NA
TGTGCCAGCAGCCCTAGCGCATTTGGGGGGTGGAAGGACACTGAAGCTTTCTTT	CASSPSAFGGWKDTEAFF	NA	TRBV9	TRBJ1-1	NA
TGCGCCAGCAGCTTGGGTCAAGGCTCTAGTCCGAGCATTCAGTACTTC	CASSLGQGSSPSIQYF	NA	TRBV5-1	TRBJ2-4	few
TGTGCCAGCAGCTTCGGCGGGCTCCAAGAGACCCAGTACTTC	CASSFGGLQETQYF	NA	TRBV5-5	TRBJ2-5	NA
TGTGCCTGGAGTCGATGGATTGCGGGCGGGAGTCCCCTGAGGGATGAGCAGTTCTTC	CAWSRWIAGGSPLRDEQFF	TRBD2	TRBV30	TRBJ2-1	few
TGTGCCAGCAGTGACGAGAGCGGGAAAAATGAGCAGTTCTTC	CASSDESGKNEQFF	TRBD2	TRBV6-4	TRBJ2-1	NA
TGTGCCAGCAGGATGACTCTAGCGGGAGGTCATGGGGAGCTGTTTTTT	CASRMTLAGGHGELFF	TRBD2	TRBV27	TRBJ2-2	NA
TGTGCCAGCAGCCTCGGGACTAGGGGAGTAAAGACCCAGTACTTC	CASSLGTRGVKTQYF	TRBD2	TRBV6-1	TRBJ2-5	many
TGTGCCAGCAGCCCTGAGCGGGAGAGGCCCTACGAGCAGTACTTC	CASSPERERPYEQYF	TRBD2	TRBV4-2	TRBJ2-7	once
TGTGCCAGCGGCCGCCAGGGCGATTCACCCCTCCACTTT	CASGRQGDSPLHF	NA	TRBV18	TRBJ1-6	NA
TGTGCCAGCTCCGTCTCGGTAGCGGGAGCTGGGGCCAACGTCCTGACTTTC	CASSVSVAGAGANVLTF	TRBD2	TRBV18	TRBJ2-6	NA
TGTGCCAGCAGCCCCGGCGGGGGACTTGAGACCCAGTACTTC	CASSPGGGLETQYF	TRBD2	TRBV7-7	TRBJ2-5	NA
TGTGCCAGCAGTATCGGGGGGGGGATGAACACTGAAGCTTTCTTT	CASSIGGGMNTEAFF	NA	TRBV6-1	TRBJ1-1	NA
TGCAGCGTTTTTAGGGGGGAGACCCAGTACTTC	CSVFRGETQYF	NA	TRBV29-1	TRBJ2-5	NA
TGTGCCAGTAACCAGGGGCGTAGCACAGATACGCAGTATTTT	CASNQGRSTDTQYF	NA	TRBV19	TRBJ2-3	NA
TGTGCCAGCAGTTACCCAGGGACTAGCGGGAGAAGGGAGGTGAGAAATGAGCAGTTCTTC	CASSYPGTSGRREVRNEQFF	TRBD2	TRBV6-7	TRBJ2-1	few
TGTGCCAGCAGTAAGGGACAGGAAGGCAATGAGCAGTTCTTC	CASSKGQEGNEQFF	TRBD1	TRBV2	TRBJ2-1	once
TGTGCCAGCAGCTCCGGACAGGGAGGAACAGATACGCAGTATTTT	CASSSGQGGTDTQYF	TRBD1	TRBV7-9	TRBJ2-3	medium-sized
TGTGCCAGTAGTATAGATCCCTTTTCTGAGCAGTTCTTC	CASSIDPFSEQFF	NA	TRBV19	TRBJ2-1	NA
TGCAGCGTTGGTCCGGGGAGCTACGAGCAGTACTTC	CSVGPGSYEQYF	NA	TRBV29-1	TRBJ2-7	NA
TGTGCCAGCTCACCATCCCGGGACATTGTCCAGCCCCAGCATTTT	CASSPSRDIVQPQHF	NA	TRBV18	TRBJ1-5	NA
TGTGCCTATACGTGGGCCCTAAACACTGAAGCTTTCTTT	CAYTWALNTEAFF	NA	TRBV30	TRBJ1-1	NA
TGTGCCAGCAGTTTATGGGGGGGGGACGGCCAGCCCCAGCATTTT	CASSLWGGDGQPQHF	NA	TRBV28	TRBJ1-5	once
TGTGCCAGCAGCCAAGTCAGAGGAGAGACCCAGTACTTC	CASSQVRGETQYF	NA	TRBV14	TRBJ2-5	few
TGTGCCTGGAGCCTAGGGGGGGATCAGCCCCAGCATTTT	CAWSLGGDQPQHF	NA	TRBV30	TRBJ1-5	NA
TGTGCCAGCAGCGTAGGGAGCAGCCAAGAGACCCAGTACTTC	CASSVGSSQETQYF	NA	TRBV9	TRBJ2-5	NA
TGCGCCAGCCGGGCTGGGACAGGGAGCTCTGGGGCCAACGTCCTGACTTTC	CASRAGTGSSGANVLTF	TRBD1	TRBV5-1	TRBJ2-6	NA
TGTGCCAGTACTCCTTTGGGGAGGGCTGAAGCTTTCTTT	CASTPLGRAEAFF	NA	TRBV19	TRBJ1-1	NA
TGTGCCAGCAGCTTAGTACGGGGGGTCAATGAGCAGTTCTTC	CASSLVRGVNEQFF	TRBD2	TRBV11-2	TRBJ2-1	once
TGTGCCAGCAGCCCCGGACTAGCGGGAGGGCCATGGTCGCAGTATTTT	CASSPGLAGGPWSQYF	TRBD2	TRBV5-6	TRBJ2-3	NA
TGTGCCAGCAGCTACAGGGGTCCAACAGATACGCAGTATTTT	CASSYRGPTDTQYF	TRBD1	TRBV2	TRBJ2-3	once
TGTGCCACCAAGGGTACTAGCGGGAGACCAGATACGCAGTATTTT	CATKGTSGRPDTQYF	TRBD2	TRBV19	TRBJ2-3	NA
TGTGCCAGCACAGGGGATTCCTATGGCTACACCTTC	CASTGDSYGYTF	NA	TRBV6-5	TRBJ1-2	few
TGCGCCAGCAGCGAGGGACTAGCGGGAGCGAACACCGGGGAGCTGTTTTTT	CASSEGLAGANTGELFF	TRBD2	TRBV5-1	TRBJ2-2	NA
TGTGCCAGCAGCTCAGGACTGCTACAAGAGACCCAGTACTTC	CASSSGLLQETQYF	NA	TRBV11-2	TRBJ2-5	NA
TGTGCCAGCAGTGAGCCCCGGGATTTTGAAAAACTGTTTTTT	CASSEPRDFEKLFF	NA	TRBV6-1	TRBJ1-4	NA
TGTGCCAGCAGCTTAGGTCGGACTACGTTCTTC	CASSLGRTTFF	NA	TRBV7-9	TRBJ2-1	once
TGTGCCAGCAGCCCTTACAGGGCCACTGAAGCTTTCTTT	CASSPYRATEAFF	NA	TRBV11-3	TRBJ1-1	NA
TGCGCCAGCAGGAAGCAGGGGGCGTTCGTCACTGAAGCTTTCTTT	CASRKQGAFVTEAFF	TRBD1	TRBV10-2	TRBJ1-1	NA
TGTGCCAGCAGCCCCCGGGTCGCCGGTGAGCAGTTCTTC	CASSPRVAGEQFF	NA	TRBV7-3	TRBJ2-1	NA
TGTGCCAGCAGCCAAGATGGACGGGGGAGTAGGACCTACGAGCAGTACTTC	CASSQDGRGSRTYEQYF	NA	TRBV4-2	TRBJ2-7	NA
TGCGCCAGCAGCCAAGTTAGCGGCGCAGACAATGAGCAGTTCTTC	CASSQVSGADNEQFF	NA	TRBV4-1	TRBJ2-1	NA
TGCAGCGTTGGCTCCGGGACATCCCAGTACTTC	CSVGSGTSQYF	NA	TRBV29-1	TRBJ2-5	NA
TGCAGCGTTGAAAGTCAGGCCGGCTATGGCTACACCTTC	CSVESQAGYGYTF	NA	TRBV29-1	TRBJ1-2	NA
TGCGCCAGCTCTATAGCGGGTAGCACAGATACGCAGTATTTT	CASSIAGSTDTQYF	TRBD2	TRBV5-1	TRBJ2-3	NA
TGTGCCAGCAGGGACAGCACTAACTATGGCTACACCTTC	CASRDSTNYGYTF	NA	TRBV2	TRBJ1-2	NA
TGCGCCAGCAGCCAAGTTGCGGGCAACAATGAGCAGTTCTTC	CASSQVAGNNEQFF	NA	TRBV4-1	TRBJ2-1	NA
TGTGCCAGCAGTGAAAACGTCGGGAGGGGCACAGATACGCAGTATTTT	CASSENVGRGTDTQYF	TRBD2	TRBV6-4	TRBJ2-3	NA
TGTGCCAGCAGCGAGGGACTAGCGGGAGGGCATATCCCCTACGAGCAGTACTTC	CASSEGLAGGHIPYEQYF	TRBD2	TRBV7-3	TRBJ2-7	medium-sized
TGCGCCAGCAGCTTGCAGCGTGGCGAGACCCAGTACTTC	CASSLQRGETQYF	NA	TRBV5-1	TRBJ2-5	NA
TGTGCCAGCGGTCCGAGCGGGAGGCCTAAAGATACGCAGTATTTT	CASGPSGRPKDTQYF	TRBD2	TRBV2	TRBJ2-3	once
TGTGCCAGCAGCTGCCGGGACTCCCGGGGGAGAGCTTTCTTT	CASSCRDSRGRAFF	NA	TRBV7-4	TRBJ1-1	NA
TGTGCCAGCAGTGAAGGTACTGCACAGGGTTTGAAGACCCAGTACTTC	CASSEGTAQGLKTQYF	NA	TRBV6-1	TRBJ2-5	NA
TGTGCCAGTAGTCAACAGGGGGCTACAGATACGCAGTATTTT	CASSQQGATDTQYF	TRBD1	TRBV19	TRBJ2-3	NA
TGTGCCAGCACCTCGACAGGCCCCTCTGGAAACACCATATATTTT	CASTSTGPSGNTIYF	NA	TRBV6-5	TRBJ1-3	once